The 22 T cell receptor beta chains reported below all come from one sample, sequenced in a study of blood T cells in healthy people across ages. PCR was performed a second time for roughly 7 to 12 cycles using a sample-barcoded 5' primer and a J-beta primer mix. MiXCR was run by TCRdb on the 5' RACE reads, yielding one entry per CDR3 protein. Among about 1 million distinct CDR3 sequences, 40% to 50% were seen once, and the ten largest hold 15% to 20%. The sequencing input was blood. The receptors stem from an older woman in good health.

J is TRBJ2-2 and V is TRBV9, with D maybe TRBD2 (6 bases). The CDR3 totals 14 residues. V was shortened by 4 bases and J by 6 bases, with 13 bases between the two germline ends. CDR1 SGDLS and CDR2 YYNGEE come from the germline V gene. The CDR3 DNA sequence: TGTGCCAGCAGCCTCACGGGAGTTGCCGGGGAGCTGTTTTTT. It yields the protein CASSLTGVAGELFF.

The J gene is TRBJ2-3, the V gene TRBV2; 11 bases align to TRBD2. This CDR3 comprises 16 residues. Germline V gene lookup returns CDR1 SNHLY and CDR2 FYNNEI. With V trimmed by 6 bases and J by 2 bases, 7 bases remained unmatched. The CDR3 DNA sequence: TGTGCCAGCAGCGTCGGACTAGCGGGCCCCACAGATACGCAGTATTTT. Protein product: CASSVGLAGPTDTQYF.

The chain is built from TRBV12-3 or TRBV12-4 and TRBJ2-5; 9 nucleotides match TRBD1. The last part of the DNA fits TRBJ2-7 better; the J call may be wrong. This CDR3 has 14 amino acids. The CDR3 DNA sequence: TGTGCCAGCAGTTTTAAACAGGGGGCGGGCGAGCAGTACTTC. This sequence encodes CASSFKQGAGEQYF.

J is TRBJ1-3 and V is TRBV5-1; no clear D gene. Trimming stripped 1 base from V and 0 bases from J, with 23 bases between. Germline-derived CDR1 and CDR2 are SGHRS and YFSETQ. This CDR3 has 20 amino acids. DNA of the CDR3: TGCGCCAGCAGCTTGTTAGGAGGGCGCTCGACAATAGGCTCTGGAAACACCATATATTTT. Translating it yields CASSLLGGRSTIGSGNTIYF.

The CDR3 loop is CASLGVEETQYF. CDR3 DNA: TGTGCCAGCCTGGGGGTGGAAGAGACCCAGTACTTC. This rearrangement joins TRBV12-3 or TRBV12-4 to TRBJ2-5; D may correspond to TRBD1 or TRBD2 (5 bases each). The CDR3 has 12 residues. Trimming left V 8 bases short and J 3 bases short, with 10 bases between.

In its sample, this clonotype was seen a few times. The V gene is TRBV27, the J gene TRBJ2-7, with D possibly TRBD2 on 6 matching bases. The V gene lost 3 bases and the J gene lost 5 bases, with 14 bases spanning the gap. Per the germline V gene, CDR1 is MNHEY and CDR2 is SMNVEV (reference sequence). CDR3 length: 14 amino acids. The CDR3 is CASSFGGAEDEQYF. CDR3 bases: TGTGCCAGCAGTTTTGGCGGGGCGGAGGACGAGCAGTACTTC.

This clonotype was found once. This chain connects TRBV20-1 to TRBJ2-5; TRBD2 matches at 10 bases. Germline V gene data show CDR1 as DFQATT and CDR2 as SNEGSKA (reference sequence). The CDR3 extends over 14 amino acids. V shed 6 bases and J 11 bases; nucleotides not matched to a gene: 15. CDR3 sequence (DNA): TGCAGTGCAACGCTTAGCGGGAGGACGGGTGAGCAGTACTTC. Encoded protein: CSATLSGRTGEQYF.

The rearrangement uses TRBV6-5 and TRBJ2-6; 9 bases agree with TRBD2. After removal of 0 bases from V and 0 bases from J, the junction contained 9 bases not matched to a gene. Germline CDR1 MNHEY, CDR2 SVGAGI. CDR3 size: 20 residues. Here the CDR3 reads CASSYSASGTASSGANVLTF. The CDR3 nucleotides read TGTGCCAGCAGTTACTCCGCTAGCGGGACCGCCTCCTCTGGGGCCAACGTCCTGACTTTC.

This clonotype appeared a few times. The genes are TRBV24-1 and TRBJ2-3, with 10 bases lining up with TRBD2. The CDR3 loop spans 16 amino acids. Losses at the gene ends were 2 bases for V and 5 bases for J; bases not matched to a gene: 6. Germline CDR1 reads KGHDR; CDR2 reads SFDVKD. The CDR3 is CATSDWGASGGDTQYF. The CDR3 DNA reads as TGTGCCACCAGTGATTGGGGTGCTAGCGGGGGAGATACGCAGTATTTT.

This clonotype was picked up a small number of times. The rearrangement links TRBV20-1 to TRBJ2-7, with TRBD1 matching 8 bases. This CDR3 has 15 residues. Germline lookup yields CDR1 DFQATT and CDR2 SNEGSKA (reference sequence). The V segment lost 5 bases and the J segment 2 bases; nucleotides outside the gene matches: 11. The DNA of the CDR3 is TGCAGTGCTCCACGGCGGACAGGGTCGACCTACGAGCAGTACTTC. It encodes CSAPRRTGSTYEQYF.

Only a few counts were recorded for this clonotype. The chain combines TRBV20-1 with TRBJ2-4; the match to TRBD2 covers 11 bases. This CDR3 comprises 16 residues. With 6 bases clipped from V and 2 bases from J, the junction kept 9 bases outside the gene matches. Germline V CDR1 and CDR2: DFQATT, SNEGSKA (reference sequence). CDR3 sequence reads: CSAAGLAGGSKNIQYF. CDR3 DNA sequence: TGCAGTGCCGCAGGTCTAGCGGGGGGATCCAAAAACATTCAGTACTTC.

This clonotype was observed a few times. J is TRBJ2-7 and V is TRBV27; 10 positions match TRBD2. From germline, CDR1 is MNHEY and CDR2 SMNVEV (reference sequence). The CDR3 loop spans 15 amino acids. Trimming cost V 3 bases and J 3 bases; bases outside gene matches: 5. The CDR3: CASSFPLAGVYEQYF. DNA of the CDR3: TGTGCCAGCAGTTTCCCTCTAGCGGGAGTCTACGAGCAGTACTTC.

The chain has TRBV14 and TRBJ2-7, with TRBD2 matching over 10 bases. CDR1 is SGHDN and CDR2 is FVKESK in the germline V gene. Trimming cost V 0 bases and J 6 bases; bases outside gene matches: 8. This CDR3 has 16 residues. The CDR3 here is CASSQEPAGGGAEQYF. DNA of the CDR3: TGTGCCAGCAGCCAAGAACCAGCGGGAGGGGGAGCCGAGCAGTACTTC.

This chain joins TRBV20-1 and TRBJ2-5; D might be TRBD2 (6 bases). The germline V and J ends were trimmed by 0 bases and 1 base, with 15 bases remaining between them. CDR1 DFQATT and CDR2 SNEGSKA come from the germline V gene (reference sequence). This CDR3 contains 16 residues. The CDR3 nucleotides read TGCAGTGCTAGAGATCCTCGGGGGTCCCGCCAAGAGACCCAGTACTTC. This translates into CSARDPRGSRQETQYF.

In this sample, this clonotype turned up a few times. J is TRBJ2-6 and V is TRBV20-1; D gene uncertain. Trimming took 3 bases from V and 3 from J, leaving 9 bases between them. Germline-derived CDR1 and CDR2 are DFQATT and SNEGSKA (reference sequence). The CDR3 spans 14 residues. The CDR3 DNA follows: TGCAGTGCTAGGAGAACTTATGGGGCCAACGTCCTGACTTTC. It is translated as CSARRTYGANVLTF.

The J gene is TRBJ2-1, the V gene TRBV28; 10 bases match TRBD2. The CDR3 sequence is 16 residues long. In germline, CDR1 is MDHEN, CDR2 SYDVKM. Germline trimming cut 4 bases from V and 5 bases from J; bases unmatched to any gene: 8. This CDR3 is CASSSHSGRSDNEQFF. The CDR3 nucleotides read TGTGCCAGCAGTTCCCATAGCGGGAGGTCGGACAATGAGCAGTTCTTC.

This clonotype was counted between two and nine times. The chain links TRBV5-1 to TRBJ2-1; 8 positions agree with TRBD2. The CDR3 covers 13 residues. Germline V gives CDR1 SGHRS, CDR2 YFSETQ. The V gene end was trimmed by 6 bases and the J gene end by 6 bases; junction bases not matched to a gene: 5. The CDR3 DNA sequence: TGCGCCAGCAAACCCACTAGCGGCAATGAGCAGTTCTTC. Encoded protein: CASKPTSGNEQFF.

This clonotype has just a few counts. The CDR3 nucleotides read TGCGCCAGCAGCCAGCCGGGACAGGGGTCTTCACCCCTCCACTTT. Protein sequence: CASSQPGQGSSPLHF. The chain links TRBV4-1 to TRBJ1-6; 10 bases are shared with TRBD1. Germline CDR1 reads MGHRA; CDR2 reads YSYEKL. J was trimmed by 9 bases and V by 3 bases; bases with no gene match: 5. The CDR3 is 15 residues long.

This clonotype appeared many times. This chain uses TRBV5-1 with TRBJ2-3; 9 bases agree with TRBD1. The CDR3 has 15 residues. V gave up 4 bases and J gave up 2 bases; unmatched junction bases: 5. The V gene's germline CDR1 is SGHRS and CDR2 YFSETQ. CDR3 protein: CASSGTGRATDTQYF. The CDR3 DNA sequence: TGCGCCAGCAGCGGGACAGGGAGAGCCACAGATACGCAGTATTTT.

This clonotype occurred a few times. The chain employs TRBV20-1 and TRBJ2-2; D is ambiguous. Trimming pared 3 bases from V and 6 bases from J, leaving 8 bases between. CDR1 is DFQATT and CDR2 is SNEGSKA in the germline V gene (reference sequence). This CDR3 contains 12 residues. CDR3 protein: CSASDDPGELFF. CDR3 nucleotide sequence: TGCAGTGCTAGTGATGATCCCGGGGAGCTGTTTTTT.

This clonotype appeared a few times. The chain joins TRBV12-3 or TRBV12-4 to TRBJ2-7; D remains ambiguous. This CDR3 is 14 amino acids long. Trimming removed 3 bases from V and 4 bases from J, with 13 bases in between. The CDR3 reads CASSFKLIGYEQYF. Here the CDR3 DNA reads TGTGCCAGCAGTTTCAAACTAATTGGATACGAGCAGTACTTC.

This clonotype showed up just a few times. This chain's CDR3 is CASSQVAAGVLAKNIQYF. Written as DNA, the CDR3 is TGCGCCAGCAGCCAAGTGGCCGCGGGAGTGCTAGCCAAAAACATTCAGTACTTC. The chain links TRBV4-1 to TRBJ2-4; 7 nucleotides match TRBD2. Germline loops: CDR1 MGHRA, CDR2 YSYEKL. The CDR3 sequence is 18 residues long. V lost 1 base, J lost 0 bases, and 9 bases stayed unmatched.